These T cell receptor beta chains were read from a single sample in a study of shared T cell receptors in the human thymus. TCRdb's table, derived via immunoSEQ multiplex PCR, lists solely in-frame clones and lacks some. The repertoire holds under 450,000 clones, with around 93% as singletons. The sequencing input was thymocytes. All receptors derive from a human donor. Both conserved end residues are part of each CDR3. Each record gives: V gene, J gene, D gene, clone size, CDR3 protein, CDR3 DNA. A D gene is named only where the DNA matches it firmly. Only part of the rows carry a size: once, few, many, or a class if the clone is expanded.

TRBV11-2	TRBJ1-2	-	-	CASSDTFGYTF	TGTGCCAGCAGCGATACTTTTGGCTACACCTTC
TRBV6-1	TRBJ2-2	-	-	CASREPPEVGTGELFF	TGTGCCAGCAGGGAACCCCCCGAGGTTGGCACCGGGGAGCTGTTTTTT
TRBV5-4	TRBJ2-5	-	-	CASSLRSGPQETQYF	TGTGCCAGCAGCTTGAGGTCAGGGCCACAAGAGACCCAGTACTTC
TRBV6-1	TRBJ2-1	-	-	CASTPATEFF	TGTGCCAGCACCCCGGCCACCGAGTTCTTC
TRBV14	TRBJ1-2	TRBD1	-	CASSRHRGRDGYTF	TGTGCCAGCAGCCGCCACAGGGGGCGGGATGGCTACACCTTC
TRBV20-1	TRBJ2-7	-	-	CSAYNLDEQYF	TGCAGTGCATACAACTTGGACGAGCAGTACTTC
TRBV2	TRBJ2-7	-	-	CASSAGTTQTYEQYF	TGTGCCAGCAGTGCCGGGACAACCCAAACCTACGAGCAGTACTTC
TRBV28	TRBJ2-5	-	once	CASSLWGDFPTQETQYF	TGTGCCAGCAGTTTATGGGGGGACTTTCCTACTCAAGAGACCCAGTACTTC
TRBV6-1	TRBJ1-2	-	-	CASSREGGYTF	TGTGCCAGCAGCCGAGAGGGTGGCTACACCTTC
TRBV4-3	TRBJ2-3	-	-	CASSQDKAAHSADTQYF	TGCGCCAGCAGCCAAGATAAGGCCGCACATTCAGCAGATACGCAGTATTTT
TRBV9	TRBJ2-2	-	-	CASSPERASTGELFF	TGTGCCAGCAGCCCTGAGAGGGCCAGCACCGGGGAGCTGTTTTTT
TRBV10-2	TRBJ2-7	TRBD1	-	CASSESQTGDAYEQYF	TGCGCCAGCAGTGAGTCGCAGACAGGGGACGCCTACGAGCAGTACTTC
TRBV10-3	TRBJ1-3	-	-	CAIRQLTPGNTIYF	TGTGCCATCAGGCAGTTGACACCTGGAAACACCATATATTTT
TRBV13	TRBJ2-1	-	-	CASSSPLNEQFF	TGTGCCAGCAGCTCCCCCCTCAATGAGCAGTTCTTC
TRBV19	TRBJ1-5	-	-	CASSIEGQGQPQHF	TGTGCCAGTAGTATAGAGGGCCAGGGCCAGCCCCAGCATTTT
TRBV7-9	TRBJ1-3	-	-	CASAQDSAGNTIYF	TGTGCCAGCGCGCAAGACTCGGCTGGAAACACCATATATTTT
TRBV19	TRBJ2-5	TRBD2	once	CASSIGGTSGRALETQYF	TGTGCCAGTAGTATTGGGGGGACTAGCGGGAGGGCTCTGGAGACCCAGTACTTC
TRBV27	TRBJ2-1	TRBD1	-	CASGSGGLILRNEQFF	TGTGCCAGCGGCTCAGGGGGCCTAATTCTTCGAAATGAGCAGTTCTTC
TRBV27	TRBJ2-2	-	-	CASSPPRANTGELFF	TGTGCCAGCAGCCCCCCCAGGGCTAACACCGGGGAGCTGTTTTTT
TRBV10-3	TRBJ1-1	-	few	CAISESSGVNTEAFF	TGTGCCATCAGTGAGTCGTCCGGGGTGAACACTGAAGCTTTCTTT
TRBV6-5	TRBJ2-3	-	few	CASSSTDTQYF	TGTGCCAGCAGTAGCACAGATACGCAGTATTTT
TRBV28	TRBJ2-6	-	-	CASGSGANVLTF	TGTGCCAGCGGCTCTGGGGCCAACGTCCTGACTTTC
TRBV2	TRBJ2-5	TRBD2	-	CASSDVPSGRALGETQYF	TGTGCCAGCAGTGACGTACCGAGCGGGAGGGCCCTCGGGGAGACCCAGTACTTC
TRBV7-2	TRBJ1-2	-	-	CASSPRPQGGYTF	TGTGCCAGCAGCCCCAGGCCCCAGGGGGGCTACACCTTC
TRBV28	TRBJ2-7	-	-	CASSLREPPSYEQYF	TGTGCCAGCAGTTTAAGGGAGCCCCCCTCCTACGAGCAGTACTTC
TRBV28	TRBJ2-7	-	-	CASSGGPITLGEQYF	TGTGCCAGCAGTGGGGGACCGATCACCCTGGGAGAGCAGTACTTC
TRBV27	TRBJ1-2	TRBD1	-	CASSDRGGNYGYTF	TGTGCCAGCAGTGACAGGGGGGGAAACTATGGCTACACCTTC
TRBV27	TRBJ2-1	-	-	CASSLARDGGNEQFF	TGTGCCAGCAGTTTAGCTAGGGACGGCGGGAATGAGCAGTTCTTC